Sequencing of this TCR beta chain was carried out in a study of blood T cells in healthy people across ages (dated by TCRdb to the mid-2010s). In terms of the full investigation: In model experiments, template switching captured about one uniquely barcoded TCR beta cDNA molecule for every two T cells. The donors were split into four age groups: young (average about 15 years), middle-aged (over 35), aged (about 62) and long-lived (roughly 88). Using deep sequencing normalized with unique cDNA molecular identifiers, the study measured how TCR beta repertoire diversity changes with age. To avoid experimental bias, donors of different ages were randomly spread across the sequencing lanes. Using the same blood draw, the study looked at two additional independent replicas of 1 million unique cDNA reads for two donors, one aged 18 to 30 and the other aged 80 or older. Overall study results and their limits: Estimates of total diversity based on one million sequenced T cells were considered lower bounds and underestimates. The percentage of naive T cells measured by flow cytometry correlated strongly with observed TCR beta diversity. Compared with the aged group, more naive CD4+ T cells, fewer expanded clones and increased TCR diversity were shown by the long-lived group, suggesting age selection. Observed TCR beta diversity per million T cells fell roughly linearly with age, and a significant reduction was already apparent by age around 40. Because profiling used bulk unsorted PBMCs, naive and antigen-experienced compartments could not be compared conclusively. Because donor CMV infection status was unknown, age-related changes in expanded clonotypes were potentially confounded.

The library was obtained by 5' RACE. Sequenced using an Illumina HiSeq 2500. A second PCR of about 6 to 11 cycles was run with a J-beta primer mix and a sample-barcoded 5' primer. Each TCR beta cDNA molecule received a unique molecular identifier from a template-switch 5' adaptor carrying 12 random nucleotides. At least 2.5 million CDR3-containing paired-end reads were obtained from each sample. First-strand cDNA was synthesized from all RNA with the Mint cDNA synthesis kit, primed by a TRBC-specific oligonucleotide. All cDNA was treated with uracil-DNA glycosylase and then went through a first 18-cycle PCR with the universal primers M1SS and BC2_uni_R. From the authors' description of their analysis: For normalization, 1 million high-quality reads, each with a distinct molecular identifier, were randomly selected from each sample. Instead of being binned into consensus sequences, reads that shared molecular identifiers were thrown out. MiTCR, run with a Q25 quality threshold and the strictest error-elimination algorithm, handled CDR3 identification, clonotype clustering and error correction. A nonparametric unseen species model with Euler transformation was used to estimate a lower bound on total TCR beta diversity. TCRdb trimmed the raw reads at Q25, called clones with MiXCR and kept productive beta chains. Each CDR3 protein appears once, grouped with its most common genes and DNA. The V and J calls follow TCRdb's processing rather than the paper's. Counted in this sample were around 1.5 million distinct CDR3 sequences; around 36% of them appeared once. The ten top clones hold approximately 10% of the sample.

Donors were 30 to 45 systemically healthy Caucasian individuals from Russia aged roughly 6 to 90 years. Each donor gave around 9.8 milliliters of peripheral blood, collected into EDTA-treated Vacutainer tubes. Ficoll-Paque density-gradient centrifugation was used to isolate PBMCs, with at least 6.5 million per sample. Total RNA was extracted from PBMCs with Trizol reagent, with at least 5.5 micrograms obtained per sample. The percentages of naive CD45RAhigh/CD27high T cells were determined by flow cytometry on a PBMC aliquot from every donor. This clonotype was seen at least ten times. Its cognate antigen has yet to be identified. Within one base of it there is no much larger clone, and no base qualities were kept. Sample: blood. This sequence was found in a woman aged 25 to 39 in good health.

The CDR3 reads as follows: CASSLGRNEQYF. DNA sequence: TGTGCCAGCAGTTTAGGAAGGAACGAGCAGTACTTC. The rearrangement joined TRBV5-6 to TRBJ2-7; the D gene is unclear. The germline V gene encodes CDR1 SGHDT and CDR2 YYEEEE. Between the V and J ends, shortened by 5 bases and 5 bases respectively, the junction contains 11 bases. From cysteine to phenylalanine, the CDR3 is 12 amino acids long. The entry retains the CDR3 DNA only, 36 bases that are in frame from base 1.